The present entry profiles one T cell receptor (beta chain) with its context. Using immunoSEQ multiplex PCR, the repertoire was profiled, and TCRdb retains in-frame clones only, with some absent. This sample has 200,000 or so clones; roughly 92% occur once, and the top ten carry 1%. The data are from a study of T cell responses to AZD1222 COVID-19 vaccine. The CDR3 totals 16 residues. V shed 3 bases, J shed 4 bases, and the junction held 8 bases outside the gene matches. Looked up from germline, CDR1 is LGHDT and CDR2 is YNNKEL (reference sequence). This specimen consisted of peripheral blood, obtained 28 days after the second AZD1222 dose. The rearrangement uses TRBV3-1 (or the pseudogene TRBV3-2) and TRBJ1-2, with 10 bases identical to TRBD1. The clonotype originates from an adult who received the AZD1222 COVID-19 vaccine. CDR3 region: CASSHEGDRGIYGYTF. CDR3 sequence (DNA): TGTGCCAGCAGCCACGAAGGGGACAGGGGAATCTATGGCTACACCTTC.